This T cell receptor (beta chain) was found in a study of cytomegalovirus exposure and HLA in healthy donors. The CDR3 extends over 14 amino acids. Trimming stripped 5 bases from V and 6 bases from J, with 15 bases between. Germline CDR1 is MNHEY and CDR2 is SVGAGI. The PCR used 60 Vbeta and 13 Jbeta primers. Produced via immunoSEQ multiplex PCR; TCRdb's table is partial and in-frame only. The sample carries about 150,000 clones, around 68% recorded once. The donors, nominally healthy at sampling, likely had unrecorded immune exposures. Material for sequencing was PBMCs. The clonotype originates from a man aged 25 to 40 in good health and CMV-seronegative. This chain joins TRBV6-5 and TRBJ2-3; D is possibly TRBD2 (6 bases). CDR3 sequence: CASSKPGLADTQYF. Written as DNA, the CDR3 is TGTGCCAGCAGTAAACCGGGGCTAGCGGATACGCAGTATTTT.